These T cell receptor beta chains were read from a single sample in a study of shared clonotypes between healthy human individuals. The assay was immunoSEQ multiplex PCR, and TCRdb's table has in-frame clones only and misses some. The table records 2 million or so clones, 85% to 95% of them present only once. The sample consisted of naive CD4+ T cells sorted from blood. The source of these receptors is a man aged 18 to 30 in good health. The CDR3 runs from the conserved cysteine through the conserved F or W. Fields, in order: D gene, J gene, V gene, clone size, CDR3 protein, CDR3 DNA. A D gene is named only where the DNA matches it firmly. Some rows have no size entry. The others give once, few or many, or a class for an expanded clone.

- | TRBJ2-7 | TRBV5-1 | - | CASSFVTSSYEQYF | TGCGCCAGCAGCTTCGTAACGTCCTCCTACGAGCAGTACTTC
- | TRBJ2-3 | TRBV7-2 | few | CASSLGTDTQYF | TGTGCCAGCAGCTTAGGCACAGATACGCAGTATTTT
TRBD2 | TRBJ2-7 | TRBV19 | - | CASSPRTSGSYEQYF | TGTGCCAGTAGCCCGCGGACTAGCGGGAGTTACGAGCAGTACTTC
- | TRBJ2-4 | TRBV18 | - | CASSPGQQNIQYF | TGTGCCAGCTCACCTGGGCAGCAAAACATTCAGTACTTC
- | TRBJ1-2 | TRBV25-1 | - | CASSSGGIYGYTF | TGTGCCAGCAGTAGCGGGGGGATATATGGCTACACCTTC
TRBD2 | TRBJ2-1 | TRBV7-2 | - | CASSLTSPSGGDEQFF | TGTGCCAGCAGCTTAACGAGCCCTAGCGGGGGGGATGAGCAGTTCTTC
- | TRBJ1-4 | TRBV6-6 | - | CASWRMGELFF | TGTGCCAGCTGGAGAATGGGGGAACTGTTTTTT
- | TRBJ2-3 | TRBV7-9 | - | CASNHPPTSTDTQYF | TGTGCCAGCAACCATCCACCCACTAGCACAGATACGCAGTATTTT
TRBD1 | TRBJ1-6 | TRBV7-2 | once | CASSSWGTENSPLHF | TGTGCCAGCAGCTCTTGGGGGACAGAAAATTCACCCCTCCACTTT
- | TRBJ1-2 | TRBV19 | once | CASRSFGRGTYGYTF | TGTGCCAGTCGGAGTTTCGGACGGGGGACCTATGGCTACACCTTC
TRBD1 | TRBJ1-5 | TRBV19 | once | CASSGDRGSYSNQPQHF | TGTGCCAGTTCCGGGGACAGGGGATCCTATAGCAATCAGCCCCAGCATTTT
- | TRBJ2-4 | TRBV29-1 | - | CSVLEAQNIQYF | TGCAGCGTTCTCGAGGCCCAAAACATTCAGTACTTC
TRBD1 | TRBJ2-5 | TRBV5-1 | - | CASSNTRTGEETQYF | TGCGCCAGCAGTAATACTCGGACAGGGGAGGAGACCCAGTACTTC
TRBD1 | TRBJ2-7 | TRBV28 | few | CASRTGGSYEQYF | TGTGCCAGCAGAACAGGGGGCTCCTACGAGCAGTACTTC